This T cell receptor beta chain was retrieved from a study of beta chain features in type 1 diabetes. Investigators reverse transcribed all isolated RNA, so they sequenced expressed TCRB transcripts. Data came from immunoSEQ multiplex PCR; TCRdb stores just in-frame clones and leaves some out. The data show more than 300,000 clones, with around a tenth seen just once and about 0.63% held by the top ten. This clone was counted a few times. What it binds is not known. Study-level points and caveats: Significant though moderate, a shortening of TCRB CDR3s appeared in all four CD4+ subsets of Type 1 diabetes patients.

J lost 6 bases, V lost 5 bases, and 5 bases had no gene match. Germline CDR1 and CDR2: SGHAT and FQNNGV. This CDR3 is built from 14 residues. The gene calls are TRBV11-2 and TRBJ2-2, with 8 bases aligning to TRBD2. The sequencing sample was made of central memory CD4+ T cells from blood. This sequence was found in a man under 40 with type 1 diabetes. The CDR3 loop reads CASSVLAGAGELFF. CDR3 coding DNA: TGTGCCAGCAGCGTCCTAGCGGGCGCCGGGGAGCTGTTTTTT.